This T cell receptor beta chain is from a study of blood T cell repertoires in COVID-19. Turning to the study itself: The samples span acute and convalescent COVID-19 from the United States, Italy and Spain. T cells, B-cell-depleted T cells, or PBMCs supplied cDNA or gDNA.

In the original analysis: How many nucleated cells were present was estimated from reference gene primer amplification. The assay was immunoSEQ multiplex PCR, and TCRdb's table has in-frame clones only and misses some. The V and J calls and the clone size are those of that table, but D and trimming were determined from the DNA. Among under 130,000 clones listed, about 85% were seen once. Trimming took 2 bases from V and 0 from J; bases not matched to a gene: 12. Looked up from germline, CDR1 is MNHNS and CDR2 is SASEGT. CDR3 length: 19 amino acids. The chain combines TRBV6-1 with TRBJ1-5; 8 bases line up with TRBD1. This sequence was found in a human donor in a cohort sampled during active COVID-19. The material sequenced was peripheral blood. CDR3 DNA sequence: TGTGCCAGCAGTGAACGCCCGGGACAGGACAGATTTAGCAATCAGCCCCAGCATTTT. Translation gives CASSERPGQDRFSNQPQHF.